This T cell receptor (beta chain) was recovered during a study of CD8 T cells in Susac syndrome (dated 2019 in TCRdb). Concerning the study at large: Repertoire sequencing was used to test whether CD8+ T cell activation and differentiation in Susac syndrome was antigen driven. The study compared CD8+ T cell repertoire clonality among about a dozen healthy donors, around 14 Susac syndrome patients and roughly 16 multiple sclerosis patients.

Peripheral blood CD8+ and CD4+ T cells from healthy donors, Susac syndrome patients and multiple sclerosis patients were profiled by high-throughput TCR beta sequencing. The multiple sclerosis controls were treatment-naive patients who had stable or active relapsing-remitting disease and met the revised McDonald criteria. CD8+ TEMRA cells were enriched by FACS, while bulk CD8+ and CD4+ T cells were purified by magnetic negative isolation. Blood was drawn into EDTA tubes, processed within 24 hours, and PBMCs were isolated by density gradient centrifugation. PBMCs intended for TCR sequencing were cryopreserved in liquid nitrogen and were subsequently thawed in a 37 degrees C water bath. Purity of sorted or isolated CD4+, CD8+ and CD8+ TEMRA cells was at least 90%. RNA was extracted with the RNeasy kit and about 0.5 to 1 ug was reverse transcribed using random hexamers. The immunoSEQ multiplex PCR assay, which covers 54 Vbeta and 13 Jbeta segments, was used to amplify TCR beta CDR3 regions. PCR amplification bias was corrected using a synthetic template baseline for primer optimization and computational correction. The paper's processing steps were these. Reads were annotated to V, D and J genes according to IMGT and were analyzed with immunoSEQ Analyzer, with only productive sequences retained. To calculate clonality, Shannon entropy was normalized by log2 of the number of productive unique sequences and then subtracted from one. Public and private clones were assessed among the 100 most prevalent clones of each patient and control. Susac-specific clones were defined as absent from healthy and MS cohorts, 850 to 1,300 published viral clones and other ImmuneACCESS disease sequences. TCRdb redid the processing of the public reads, applying fastp at Q25 and MiXCR, and retained in-frame beta chains. Identical CDR3 proteins give one entry, which carries the most common genes and DNA. It is TCRdb's table, rather than the study itself, that gives the V and J calls and clone size. This sample is represented by about 280,000 distinct CDR3 sequences; roughly 84% of them were singletons. Together, the top ten hold approximately 0.11% of the sample.

This clonotype showed up just once. Its antigen has not been determined. It has no much larger one-base neighbor in the sample; base qualities were not kept. One read yields weak evidence. General study outcomes and caveats: The study acknowledged that relatively few individuals were included in the TCR sequencing and HLA analysis.

Including cysteine and phenylalanine, the CDR3 has 12 amino acids. CDR3 DNA only is kept here, 36 bases in frame from base 1. The germline V gene sets CDR1 to SGHTA and CDR2 to FQGNSA. V is shortened by 9 bases, J by 1 base, and the region joining them spans 7 bases. Rearrangement joined TRBV7-2 to TRBJ2-1; 6 matching bases give a weak D call of TRBD1. The sequencing input was CD8+ T cells from PBMCs. The receptor was derived from a human donor with multiple sclerosis. The nucleotide sequence is TGTGCCAGAAGGGGGTCCTACAATGAGCAGTTCTTC. It specifies CARRGSYNEQFF.